This T cell receptor beta chain was recorded in a study of blood T cell repertoires in COVID-19 (dated by TCRdb to about 2020). About the investigation overall: Collaborator samples came from the United States, Italy and Spain and covered acute and convalescent phases of COVID-19. The repertoires were released in a freely available public database meant as a resource for research on the immune response to SARS-CoV-2. Subjects who had been exposed to COVID-19, were actively infected with it, or had recovered from it provided the deeply sampled blood TCRbeta repertoires that made up the dataset. A de-identified subject ID, COVID-19 status, age in years and sex were almost always included in the sample metadata. The prospective study material was composed of cDNA or gDNA derived from T cells, B-cell-depleted T cells, or PBMCs. The samples were drawn from the first 160 participants of the ongoing ImmuneRACE study and from roughly 1,300 subjects provided by 6 global collaborators. HLA class I and class II types, where available, came from metadata supplied by the sample provider rather than from assay-based typing. Here is what the overall study found, with its caveats: The amount of clinical and demographic metadata varied by source and participant and was provided uncurated.

In regard to this clone: Its antigen remains undetermined. Base qualities were left out, and no much larger clone turns up one base away.

TCRbeta CDR3 regions were amplified from genomic DNA using the immunoSEQ Assay, a bias-controlled multiplex PCR. As for the original processing: Within the assay, amplification of reference gene primers was used to estimate how many nucleated cells each sample contained. To quantify the absolute abundance of each unique TCRbeta CDR3 rearrangement, sequence reads were collapsed and filtered. Productive Simpson clonality was computed per sample as the square root of Simpson's diversity index over productive rearrangements. TCRdb's version of the immuneACCESS table is confined to in-frame rearrangements and falls short of the full clone set. An unresolved V gene accounts for under half of the shortfall where checked; the remainder is of unknown origin. V, J and clone size reflect that table, while D and trimming were determined from the DNA. Counted in this sample were hundreds of thousands of clones; approximately 86% of them appeared once. Roughly 1.2% of the sample rests with the top ten.

In Seattle, one collaborating source enrolled patients while the infection was active and tracked those patients longitudinally over the course of disease. The collaborating institutions used their own protocols to collect whole blood in K2EDTA tubes. For TCRbeta analysis, collaborators shipped samples as frozen whole blood, isolated PBMCs, or DNA extracted from either of those sample types. The sequence was collected from a woman aged 25 to 39 with COVID-19, enrolled during active disease. The sample consisted of peripheral blood.

In nucleotide form, the sequence is TGTGCCAGGTACCGGGACAGGGCTATTAACACTGAAGCTTTCTTT. Translated, it reads CARYRDRAINTEAFF. Recombination joined TRBV6-4 with TRBJ1-1, with 9 central nucleotides matching TRBD1. Trimming takes 9 bases off V and 2 bases off J; junction bases not matched to a gene: 10. Including cysteine and phenylalanine, the CDR3 has 15 amino acids. Only the CDR3 part of the read is kept: 45 bases, read in frame from the first base. The germline V gene provides CDR1 MRHNA and CDR2 SNTAGT.